Each of the 6 T cell receptor beta chains below was sequenced from the same sample in a study of vaccination and CD4 T cells after COVID-19. The antigens for these receptors are not known. An Oncomine TCR Beta short-read assay was used to sequence the DNA from cultured CD4+ T cells. TCRdb fed the PCR reads into MiXCR, producing one record per CDR3 protein. The sample yields approximately 11,000 distinct CDR3 sequences, roughly 41% seen once. The treatment denotes: roughly ten-day PBMC culture with coronavirus spike peptide pools or control peptides (ViraFEST assay). This material consisted of CD4+ T cells from blood, cultured in vitro, taken after SARS-CoV-2 vaccination. These receptors all come from a human donor who had recovered from COVID-19.

The chain recombines TRBV7-2 with TRBJ1-3; 8 nucleotides agree with TRBD1. V lost 5 bases and J lost 2; bases outside the gene matches: 17. The CDR3 runs to 19 residues. CDR1 SGHTA and CDR2 FQGNSA come from the germline V gene. CDR3 nucleotides: TGTGCCAGCAGCACTCGTCCCGGGACAGGCCGCGAGGCTGGAAACACCATATATTTT. Protein product: CASSTRPGTGREAGNTIYF.

The chain couples TRBV6-1 to TRBJ2-7; D is perhaps TRBD2 (5 bases). CDR3 size: 15 residues. Trimming stripped 6 bases from V and 0 bases from J, with 15 bases between. The V gene's germline CDR1 is MNHNS and CDR2 SASEGT. CDR3 region: CASSPGQRYSYEQYF. The CDR3 DNA reads as TGTGCCAGCAGCCCCGGGCAGCGGTACTCCTACGAGCAGTACTTC.

The gene calls are TRBV7-2 and TRBJ1-1, with D possibly TRBD1 on 5 matching bases. Per germline, CDR1 SGHTA and CDR2 FQGNSA. Trimming shortened V by 5 bases and J by 2 bases, and 15 bases separated the two germline ends. This CDR3 spans 15 amino acids. CDR3 DNA: TGTGCCAGCAGCCTCCCTCGACAGACTAACACTGAAGCTTTCTTT. It encodes CASSLPRQTNTEAFF.

This clonotype was found a few times. The genes are TRBV28 and TRBJ2-7; no clear D gene. The germline gives CDR1 MDHEN, CDR2 SYDVKM. This CDR3 spans 15 amino acids. Trimming stripped 6 bases from V and 4 bases from J, with 19 bases between. The CDR3 sequence: CASRLGIPFFYEQYF. CDR3 sequence (DNA): TGTGCCAGCAGGCTGGGTATACCGTTCTTTTACGAGCAGTACTTC.

The V and J genes are TRBV6-1 and TRBJ1-4; 7 bases align to TRBD1. Per the germline V gene, CDR1 is MNHNS and CDR2 is SASEGT. The CDR3 totals 14 residues. Trimming cost V 5 bases and J 3 bases; bases outside gene matches: 3. CDR3 DNA sequence: TGTGCCAGCAGTCGGACAGGTCCTAATGAAAAACTGTTTTTT. Protein sequence: CASSRTGPNEKLFF.

The gene calls are TRBV11-2 and TRBJ2-7; 9 bases map to TRBD1. Germline trimming cut 3 bases from V and 6 bases from J; bases unmatched to any gene: 12. This CDR3 has 16 amino acids. Germline CDR1 and CDR2: SGHAT and FQNNGV. The CDR3, as DNA: TGTGCCAGCAGCTTTTTACCCCTGACAGGGGGAGGCGAGCAGTACTTC. Protein: CASSFLPLTGGGEQYF.